The 18 T cell receptor beta chains given below trace back to one sample, sequenced in a study of response to subunit inactivated influenza vaccine. MiXCR, run by TCRdb on the RT-PCR reads, gives a single entry per CDR3 protein. The sample shows around 530,000 distinct CDR3 sequences, approximately 12% of them seen only once. Here the sequenced sample was PBMCs from blood, taken on the day of vaccination. The receptors come from a man aged 50-59 years who received an inactivated influenza vaccine.

This clonotype showed up just a few times. The V call is TRBV7-2, the J call TRBJ1-5; weak D call: TRBD1 (6 bases). The germline gives CDR1 SGHTA, CDR2 FQGNSA. CDR3 length: 15 amino acids. V was clipped by 4 bases and J by 3 bases, with 13 bases between them. DNA of the CDR3: TGTGCCAGCAGCTCGGACAGAGCCCTCAATCAGCCCCAGCATTTT. It encodes CASSSDRALNQPQHF.

This clonotype was picked up many times. The chain couples TRBV4-1 to TRBJ1-2; D ambiguous. CDR1 and CDR2 from the germline V gene are MGHRA and YSYEKL. Trimming took off 4 bases at V and 9 bases at J, with 21 bases between the two ends. CDR3 length: 15 amino acids. The CDR3 region has the DNA TGCGCCAGCAGCCTCCCCCTTTCCCAGAAATGGAGCTACACCTTC. It yields the protein CASSLPLSQKWSYTF.

There are a few counts of this clonotype. The chain uses TRBV20-1 and TRBJ2-1; 7 positions match TRBD1. V was clipped by 6 bases and J by 0 bases; unmatched bases: 8. The CDR3 is 15 residues long. Germline V gene lookup returns CDR1 DFQATT and CDR2 SNEGSKA (reference sequence). The CDR3 loop is CSAKTGVGSYNEQFF. The CDR3 nucleotides read TGCAGTGCAAAAACAGGGGTGGGCTCCTACAATGAGCAGTTCTTC.

This clonotype showed up just a few times. The chain uses TRBV6-1 and TRBJ2-3; D might be TRBD1 or TRBD2, each matching 5 bases. V lost 8 bases and J lost 1, with 16 bases in between. CDR1 is MNHNS and CDR2 is SASEGT in the germline V gene. CDR3 size: 15 residues. The CDR3 DNA reads TGTGCCAGCGGTCCGGACTGGGGACGCACAGATACGCAGTATTTT. Protein: CASGPDWGRTDTQYF.

The genes are TRBV28 and TRBJ2-3; 12 bases agree with TRBD2. Trimming took 3 bases from V and 4 from J; bases not matched to a gene: 20. From germline, CDR1 is MDHEN and CDR2 SYDVKM. This CDR3 has 21 amino acids. The CDR3 sequence: CASSFPAASGRAPVRPDTQYF. Here the CDR3 DNA reads TGTGCCAGCAGTTTTCCCGCGGCTAGCGGGAGGGCCCCCGTTAGGCCAGATACGCAGTATTTT.

This clonotype was recorded a few times. V is TRBV9 and J is TRBJ2-3, with 9 nucleotides matching TRBD2. This CDR3 is built from 17 residues. V lost 4 bases and J lost 2; bases outside the gene matches: 11. The V gene's germline CDR1 is SGDLS and CDR2 YYNGEE. The CDR3 spells CASSPTGAGGNTDTQYF. The CDR3 DNA reads as TGTGCCAGCAGCCCGACCGGGGCGGGGGGGAACACAGATACGCAGTATTTT.

The rearrangement uses TRBV2 and TRBJ2-1; maybe TRBD2 (6 bases). Trimming stripped 8 bases from V and 5 bases from J, with 10 bases between. CDR3 size: 12 residues. The germline V gene encodes CDR1 SNHLY and CDR2 FYNNEI. The CDR3 protein is CASGGGHNEQFF. CDR3 DNA: TGTGCCAGCGGGGGAGGCCACAATGAGCAGTTCTTC.

This clonotype turned up a few times. The chain uses TRBV5-1 and TRBJ2-7, with D possibly being TRBD2 (6 bases). V dropped 5 bases and J dropped 3 bases, with 12 bases sitting between them. The CDR3 has 13 amino acids. CDR1 is SGHRS, CDR2 YFSETQ, per germline. CDR3 protein: CASRISSDYEQYF. The CDR3 bases are TGCGCCAGCAGGATTTCTAGCGACTACGAGCAGTACTTC.

J is TRBJ2-3 and V is TRBV5-1, with D tentatively TRBD1 or TRBD2 (6 bases each). Germline V CDR1 and CDR2: SGHRS, YFSETQ. The CDR3 has 14 residues. Between the trimmed V and J ends, which lost 9 bases and 5 bases, there was a span of 19 bases. Here the CDR3 reads CATTEGGPVDTQYF. The CDR3 region has the DNA TGCGCCACCACGGAGGGGGGCCCGGTAGATACGCAGTATTTT.

This clonotype was recorded many times. The rearrangement links TRBV27 to TRBJ2-1, with D uncertain. Trimming removed 0 bases from V and 7 bases from J, with 7 bases in between. The CDR3 loop spans 13 amino acids. Germline V lookup: CDR1 MNHEY, CDR2 SMNVEV (reference sequence). The CDR3 loop is CASSLSHRNEQFF. The DNA for the CDR3 is TGTGCCAGCAGTTTATCCCACCGGAATGAGCAGTTCTTC.

The gene calls are TRBV7-9 and TRBJ1-6; D gene ambiguous. This CDR3 region has 15 residues. Germline values: CDR1 SEHNR, CDR2 FQNEAQ (reference sequence). V was clipped by 4 bases and J by 8 bases, with 15 bases between them. As DNA, the CDR3 is TGTGCCAGCAGCTCAGGAAGGATGTTTGATTCACCCCTCCACTTT. Translating it yields CASSSGRMFDSPLHF.

This clonotype was observed many times. The V call is TRBV27, the J call TRBJ2-1; 10 bases line up with TRBD2. V shed 3 bases and J 7 bases; nucleotides not matched to a gene: 6. The length of the CDR3 is 15 residues. CDR1 is MNHEY, CDR2 SMNVEV, per germline (reference sequence). CDR3 loop: CASSFGSGGTNEQFF. In nucleotides, the CDR3 is TGTGCCAGCAGTTTTGGTAGCGGGGGGACAAATGAGCAGTTCTTC.

This clonotype was counted only a few times. The rearrangement links TRBV7-9 to TRBJ2-5; D possibly corresponds to TRBD1 (6 bases). The CDR3 runs to 14 residues. Germline V lookup: CDR1 SEHNR, CDR2 FQNEAQ (reference sequence). V dropped 8 bases and J dropped 4 bases, with 17 bases sitting between them. The CDR3 reads CASSRWAGVETQYF. CDR3 in DNA: TGTGCCAGCTCAAGATGGGCAGGGGTAGAGACCCAGTACTTC.

The sample holds many counts of this clonotype. The V gene is TRBV6-1, the J gene TRBJ2-4; 7 nucleotides align to TRBD1. Germline CDR1 MNHNS, CDR2 SASEGT. The CDR3 has 14 residues. V lost 7 bases, J lost 4 bases, and 7 bases stayed unmatched. The CDR3 is CASNRDSLKNIQYF. The CDR3, as DNA: TGTGCCAGCAACCGGGACAGCCTAAAAAACATTCAGTACTTC.

This chain joins TRBV7-9 and TRBJ1-2; D is undetermined. V was trimmed by 2 bases and J by 7 bases, leaving 14 bases between them. The germline CDR1 and CDR2 sequences are SEHNR and FQNEAQ (reference sequence). The CDR3 sequence is 14 residues long. This CDR3 is CASSLILGEGGYTF. The CDR3 bases are TGTGCCAGCAGCTTAATCCTGGGTGAGGGTGGCTACACCTTC.

CDR3 in amino acids: CASSDRDRGTDTQYF. In DNA, the CDR3 is TGTGCCAGCAGTGACCGGGACAGGGGTACAGATACGCAGTATTTT. The V call is TRBV6-1, the J call TRBJ2-3, with 10 bases matching TRBD1. This CDR3 has 15 amino acids. Germline CDR1 and CDR2: MNHNS and SASEGT. The V segment lost 3 bases and the J segment 3 bases; nucleotides outside the gene matches: 3.

This clonotype was found many times. The chain couples TRBV29-1 to TRBJ2-1; tentatively, D is TRBD2 (7 bases). Trimming pared 7 bases from V and 1 base from J, leaving 11 bases between. The CDR3 sequence is 13 residues long. Germline-derived CDR1 and CDR2 are SQVTM and ANQGSEA. The CDR3 nucleotides are TGCAGCGGCAGGGGAGGGTCCTACAATGAGCAGTTCTTC. It yields the protein CSGRGGSYNEQFF.

The chain combines TRBV4-2 with TRBJ1-6; 9 bases are a match to TRBD1. V shed 1 base, J shed 14 bases, and the junction held 15 bases outside the gene matches. The V gene's germline CDR1 is LGHNA and CDR2 YNFKEQ. The CDR3 has 17 amino acids. The CDR3 sequence is CASSQALKGQGFSTLHF. The CDR3 nucleotides are TGTGCCAGCAGCCAAGCTCTAAAGGGACAGGGTTTTTCCACCCTCCACTTT.